This T cell receptor (beta chain) emerged from a study of cytomegalovirus exposure and HLA in healthy donors (dated by TCRdb to about 2017). For the wider study: The 650 to 800 repertoires of the first cohort and the roughly 120 validation repertoires were produced on the same platform, according to a later analysis. The study was designed to test whether signatures of past pathogen exposure could be identified by cataloging public T cell receptors. Along with the approximately 700-subject first cohort, a separate validation cohort of over 90 different subjects was used. To predict cytomegalovirus infection status, the study brought together high-throughput TCR immunosequencing, statistical association of individual TCRs with disease status, and machine learning. What the authors observed across the whole study: While some public TCRs were present in many individuals, most TCR sequences turned up only very rarely across donors. A later analysis had no HLA typing for the validation cohort, so co-occurrence there was scored across all 120 repertoires. In both the original and validation cohorts, the classifier was reported to diagnose cytomegalovirus status with high specificity and sensitivity. Three of the identified cytomegalovirus-associated TCR beta chains were confirmed in vitro to be specific for cytomegalovirus antigens. A total of roughly 160 TCR beta chains were listed by the study as associated with cytomegalovirus. In a later analysis, TCRs clustered in the first cohort were found to also tend to co-occur in the approximately 120 validation repertoires, with about 93% of cluster scores above 0. The authors suggested that the approach could potentially be extended to other disease states and immunological phenotypes.

Separate from the approximately 700-subject first cohort, the validation cohort of some 130 subjects was the group to which the donors belonged. Trimming removed 5 bases from V and 4 bases from J, leaving 17 bases between the germline ends. As encoded in the germline V gene (reference sequence), CDR1 is LNHDA while CDR2 is SQIVND. Measured from the cysteine to the phenylalanine, the CDR3 is 15 residues long. The retained sequence is limited to the CDR3, 45 bases, with the frame set at the first base. Receptors were amplified or captured by the immunoSEQ multiplex PCR assay. The paper's data handling went like this. A statistical classification framework was built to diagnose cytomegalovirus status from the catalog of TCR beta chain sequences. TCRdb mirrors the immuneACCESS table, restricted to in-frame sequences. Some clones are absent from its copies; in checked studies, under half trace to an unresolved V gene, and the reason for the others is unknown. V and J calls and clone size come straight from that table; D and trimming were deduced from the DNA. In all, the sample holds about 130,000 clones, and roughly nine tenths of those were seen once. Together, the top ten hold about 1.1% of the sample.

Turning to this clone: What antigen it recognizes has not been identified. Base-call qualities are not available, and no considerably larger clone is one nucleotide away.

The sample was PBMCs. The chain is encoded by TRBV19 joined to TRBJ1-1; the best D guess is TRBD1, with 6 bases matching. The origin of this receptor is a woman younger than 35 in good health and CMV-seronegative. Here is the DNA: TGTGCCAGTAGTCCTGGGGCGGACAGCTTCACTGAAGCTTTCTTT. This gives the protein CASSPGADSFTEAFF.